This TCR beta chain came from a study of blood T cell repertoires in COVID-19. Overall study: Acute and convalescent COVID-19 samples came from the United States, Italy and Spain. T cells, B-cell-depleted T cells, or PBMCs supplied cDNA or gDNA.

As processed by the authors: Nucleated cell counts were estimated from reference gene primer amplification. Sequencing used immunoSEQ multiplex PCR; TCRdb keeps in-frame clones, though not all of them. The V and J calls and clone size were taken over from that table, and D and trimming were inferred from the DNA. The sample carries 93,000 or so clones, 84% recorded once. What was sequenced was peripheral blood. This clonotype originated in a human donor in a cohort sampled during active COVID-19.

The CDR3 loop reads CSGIRETGENSPLHF. CDR3 DNA: TGCAGCGGGATACGGGAAACCGGCGAGAATTCACCCCTCCACTTT. This rearrangement joins TRBV29-1 to TRBJ1-6; no firm D call. The CDR3 extends over 15 amino acids. Trimming removed 7 bases from V and 7 bases from J, with 20 bases in between. CDR1 SQVTM and CDR2 ANQGSEA come from the germline V gene.